The present T cell receptor (beta chain) was sequenced within a study of blood T cell repertoires in COVID-19. On the study more broadly: Researchers got acute and convalescent COVID-19 samples from the United States, Italy and Spain. PBMCs, B-cell-depleted T cells, or T cells provided the cDNA or gDNA that made up the material.

Looked up from germline, CDR1 is SGHRS and CDR2 is YFSETQ. With 3 bases removed from V and 6 bases from J, the gap between germline ends came to 17 bases. The CDR3 contains 15 residues. In the original analysis: Amplified reference gene primers provided the basis for estimating nucleated cell counts. Sequencing used immunoSEQ multiplex PCR; TCRdb keeps in-frame clones, though not all of them. V and J calls plus clone size are reproduced from that table; the DNA served to infer D and trimming. The sample shows some 150,000 clones, 70% to 90% of them seen only once. The sequence derives from a man in his 60s who had recovered from COVID-19. Sequenced sample: peripheral blood. The chain uses TRBV5-1 and TRBJ2-3; D is possibly TRBD2 (5 bases). CDR3 loop: CASSSGSTSGDTQYF. CDR3 nucleotide sequence: TGCGCCAGCAGCTCCGGATCGACATCGGGGGATACGCAGTATTTT.